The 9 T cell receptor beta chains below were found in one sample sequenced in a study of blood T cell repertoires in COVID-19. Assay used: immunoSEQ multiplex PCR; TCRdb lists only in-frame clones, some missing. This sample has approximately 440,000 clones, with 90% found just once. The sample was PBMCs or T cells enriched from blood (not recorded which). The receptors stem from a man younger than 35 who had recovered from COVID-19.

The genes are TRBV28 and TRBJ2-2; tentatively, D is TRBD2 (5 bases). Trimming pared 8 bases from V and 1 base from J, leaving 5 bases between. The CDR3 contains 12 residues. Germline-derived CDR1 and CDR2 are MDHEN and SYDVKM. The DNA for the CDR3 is TGTGCCAGCCGGGAGAACACCGGGGAGCTGTTTTTT. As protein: CASRENTGELFF.

DNA for the CDR3: TGTGCCAGCAGCACCTCGGACAGGGGTGGCAATCAGCCCCAGCATTTT. Translating gives CASSTSDRGGNQPQHF. This sequence joins TRBV5-8 and TRBJ1-5; TRBD1 matches at 9 bases. Germline lookup yields CDR1 SGHTS and CDR2 YDEGEE. CDR3 length: 16 residues. After removal of 4 bases from V and 2 bases from J, the junction contained 7 bases not matched to a gene.

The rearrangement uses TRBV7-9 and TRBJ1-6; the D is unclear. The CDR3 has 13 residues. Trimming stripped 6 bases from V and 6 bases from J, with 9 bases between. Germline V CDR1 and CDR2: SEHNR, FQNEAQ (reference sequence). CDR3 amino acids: CASSRSGNSPLHF. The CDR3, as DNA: TGTGCCAGCAGTCGGAGCGGTAATTCACCCCTCCACTTT.

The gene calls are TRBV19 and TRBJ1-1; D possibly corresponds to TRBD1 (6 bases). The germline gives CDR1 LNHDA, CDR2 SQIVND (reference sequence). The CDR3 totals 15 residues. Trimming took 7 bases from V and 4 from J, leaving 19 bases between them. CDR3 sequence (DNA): TGTGCCAGTACCACAACGCGGGGGGGGCGCACTGAAGCTTTCTTT. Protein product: CASTTTRGGRTEAFF.

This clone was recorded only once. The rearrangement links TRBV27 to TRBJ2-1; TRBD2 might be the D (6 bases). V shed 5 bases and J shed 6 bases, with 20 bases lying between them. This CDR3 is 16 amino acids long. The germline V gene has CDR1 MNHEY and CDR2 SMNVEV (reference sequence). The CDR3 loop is CASSAKPGLGVNEQFF. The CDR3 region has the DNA TGTGCCAGCAGTGCAAAACCGGGACTCGGCGTCAATGAGCAGTTCTTC.

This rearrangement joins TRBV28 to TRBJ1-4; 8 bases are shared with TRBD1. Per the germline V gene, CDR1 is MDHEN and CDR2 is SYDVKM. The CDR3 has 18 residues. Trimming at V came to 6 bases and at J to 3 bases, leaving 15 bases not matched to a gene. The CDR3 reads CASSLGTGGGWSNEKLFF. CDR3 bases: TGTGCCAGCAGCCTGGGGACAGGAGGGGGGTGGTCTAATGAAAAACTGTTTTTT.

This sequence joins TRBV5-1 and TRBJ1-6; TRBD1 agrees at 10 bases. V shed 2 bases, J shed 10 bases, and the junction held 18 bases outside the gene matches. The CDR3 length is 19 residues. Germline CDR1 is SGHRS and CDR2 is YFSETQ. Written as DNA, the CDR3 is TGCGCCAGCAGCTTCGGGGACAGGGGTTTTCCAGTTTCGGGGTCACCCCTCCACTTT. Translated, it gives CASSFGDRGFPVSGSPLHF.

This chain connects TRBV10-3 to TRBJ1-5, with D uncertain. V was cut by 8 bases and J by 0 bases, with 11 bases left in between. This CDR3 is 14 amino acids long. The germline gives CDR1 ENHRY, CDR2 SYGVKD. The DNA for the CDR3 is TGTGCCATCGGCGGCCTACCTAGCAATCAGCCCCAGCATTTT. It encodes CAIGGLPSNQPQHF.

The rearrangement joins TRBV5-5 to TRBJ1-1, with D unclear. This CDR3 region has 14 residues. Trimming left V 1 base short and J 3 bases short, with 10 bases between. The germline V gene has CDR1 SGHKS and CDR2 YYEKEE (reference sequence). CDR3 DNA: TGTGCCAGCAGCTTGATCGTCGGTTACACTGAAGCTTTCTTT. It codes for CASSLIVGYTEAFF.